This TCR beta chain was found in a study of cytomegalovirus exposure and HLA in healthy donors. Study results and limitations: Rare TCR sequences dominated, though some public TCRs recurred in many donors.

As regards this clone: Its target is unknown.

PCR amplification relied on 60 Vbeta primers (plus 13 Jbeta primers). Some clones are missing from TCRdb's copy, which holds only in-frame ones; the method was immunoSEQ multiplex PCR. The data contain about 130,000 clones, over 50% of them singletons. The CDR3 length is 16 residues. The chain carries TRBV1 and TRBJ2-4; TRBD2 is the table's D call and was not checked against the DNA. TRBV1 is a pseudogene. The TCR originated in a human donor in good health. Sequenced material: PBMCs. CDR3 residues: CTSSRLAGGHKNIQYF. DNA for the CDR3: TGCACCAGCAGTCGACTAGCGGGAGGGCACAAAAACATTCAGTACTTC.